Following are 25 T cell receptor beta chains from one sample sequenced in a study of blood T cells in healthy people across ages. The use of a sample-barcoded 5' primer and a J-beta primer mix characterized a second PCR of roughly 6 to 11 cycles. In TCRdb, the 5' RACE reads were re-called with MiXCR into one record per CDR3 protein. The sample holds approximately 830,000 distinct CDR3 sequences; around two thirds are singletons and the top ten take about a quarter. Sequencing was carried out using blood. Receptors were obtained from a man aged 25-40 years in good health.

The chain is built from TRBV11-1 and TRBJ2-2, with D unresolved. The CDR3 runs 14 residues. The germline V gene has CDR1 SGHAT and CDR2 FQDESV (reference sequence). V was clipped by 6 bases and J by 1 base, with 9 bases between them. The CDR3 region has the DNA TGTGCCAGCAGTATCGGAGTGAACACCGGGGAGCTGTTTTTT. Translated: CASSIGVNTGELFF.

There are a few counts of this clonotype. The CDR3 bases are TGCAGCGTTGAAATGGGGGTGTCGGGCAATGAGCAGTTCTTC. Translation: CSVEMGVSGNEQFF. J is TRBJ2-1 and V is TRBV29-1; D might be TRBD1 or TRBD2, each matching 5 bases. From germline, CDR1 is SQVTM and CDR2 ANQGSEA. The CDR3 contains 14 residues. Trimming removed 2 bases from V and 6 bases from J, with 14 bases in between.

The CDR3, as DNA: TGTGCCAGCAGTTTCCCCCACGAGCAGTACTTC. It is translated as CASSFPHEQYF. V and J are TRBV28 and TRBJ2-7, with D unresolved. Trimming pared 3 bases from V and 5 bases from J, leaving 5 bases between. The CDR3 runs 11 residues. Germline CDR1 reads MDHEN; CDR2 reads SYDVKM.

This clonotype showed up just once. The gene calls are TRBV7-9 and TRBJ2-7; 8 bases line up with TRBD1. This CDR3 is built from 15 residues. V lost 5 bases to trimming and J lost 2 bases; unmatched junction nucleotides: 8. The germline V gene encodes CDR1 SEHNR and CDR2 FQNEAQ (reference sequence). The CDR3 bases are TGTGCCAGCAGCCTTGCTGACAGGGGCCCCTACGAGCAGTACTTC. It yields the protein CASSLADRGPYEQYF.

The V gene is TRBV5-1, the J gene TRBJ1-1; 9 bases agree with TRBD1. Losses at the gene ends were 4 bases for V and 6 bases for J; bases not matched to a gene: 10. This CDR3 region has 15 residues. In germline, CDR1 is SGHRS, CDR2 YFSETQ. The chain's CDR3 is CASSLARDRVSEAFF. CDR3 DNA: TGCGCCAGCAGCCTGGCCCGGGACAGGGTCTCTGAAGCTTTCTTT. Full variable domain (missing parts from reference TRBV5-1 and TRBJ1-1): KAGVTQTPRYLIKTRGQQVTLSCSPISGHRSVSWYQQTPGQGLQFLFEYFSETQRNKGNFPGRFSGRQFSNSRSEMNVSTLELGDSALYLCASSLARDRVSEAFFGQGTRLTVV.

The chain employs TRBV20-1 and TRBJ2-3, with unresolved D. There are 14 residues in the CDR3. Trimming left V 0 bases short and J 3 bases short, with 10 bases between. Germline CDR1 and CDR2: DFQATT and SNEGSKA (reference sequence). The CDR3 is CSARDFSGTDTQYF. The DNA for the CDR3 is TGCAGTGCTAGAGATTTTTCTGGGACAGATACGCAGTATTTT.

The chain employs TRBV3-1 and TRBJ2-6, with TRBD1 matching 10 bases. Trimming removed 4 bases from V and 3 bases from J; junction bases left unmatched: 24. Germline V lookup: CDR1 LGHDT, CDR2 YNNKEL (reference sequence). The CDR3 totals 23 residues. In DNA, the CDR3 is TGTGCCAGCAGCCCAAAACGGACGAAGAGGGTAGGACAGGGGGTATTTGGGGCCAACGTCCTGACTTTC. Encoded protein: CASSPKRTKRVGQGVFGANVLTF.

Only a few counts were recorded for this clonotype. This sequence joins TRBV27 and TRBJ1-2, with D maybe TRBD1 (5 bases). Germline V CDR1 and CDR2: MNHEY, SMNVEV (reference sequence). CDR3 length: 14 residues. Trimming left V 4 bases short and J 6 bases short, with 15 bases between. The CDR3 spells CASSSPGTWNGYTF. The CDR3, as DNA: TGTGCCAGCAGTTCACCGGGGACTTGGAATGGCTACACCTTC.

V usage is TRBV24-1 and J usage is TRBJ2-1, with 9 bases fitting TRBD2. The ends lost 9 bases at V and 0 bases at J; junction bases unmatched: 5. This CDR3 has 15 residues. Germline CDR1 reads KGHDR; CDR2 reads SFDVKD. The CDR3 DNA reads TGTGCCACCCAAGAGCGGGGGGCCTCCTACAATGAGCAGTTCTTC. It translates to CATQERGASYNEQFF.

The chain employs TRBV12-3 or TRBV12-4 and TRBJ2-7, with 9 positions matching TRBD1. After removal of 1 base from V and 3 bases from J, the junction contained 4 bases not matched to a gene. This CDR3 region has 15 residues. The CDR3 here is CASSLGDRDIYEQYF. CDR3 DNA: TGTGCCAGCAGTTTAGGGGACAGGGATATCTACGAGCAGTACTTC.

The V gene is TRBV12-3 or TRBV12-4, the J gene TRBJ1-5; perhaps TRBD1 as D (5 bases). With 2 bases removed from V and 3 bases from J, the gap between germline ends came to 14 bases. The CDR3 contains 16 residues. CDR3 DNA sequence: TGTGCCAGCAGTTTACTCGGCGGCAGGGCCAATCAGCCCCAGCATTTT. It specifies CASSLLGGRANQPQHF.

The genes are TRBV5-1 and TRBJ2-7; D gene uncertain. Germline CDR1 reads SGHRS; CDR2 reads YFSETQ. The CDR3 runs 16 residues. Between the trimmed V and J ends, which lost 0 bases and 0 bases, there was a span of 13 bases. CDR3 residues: CASSLAAQALSYEQYF. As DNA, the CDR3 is TGCGCCAGCAGCTTGGCCGCGCAGGCCCTCTCCTACGAGCAGTACTTC.

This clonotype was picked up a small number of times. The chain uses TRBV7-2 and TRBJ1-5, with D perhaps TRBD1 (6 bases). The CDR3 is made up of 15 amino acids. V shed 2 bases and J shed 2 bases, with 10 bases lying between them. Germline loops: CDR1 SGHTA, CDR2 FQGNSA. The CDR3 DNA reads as TGTGCCAGCAGCTTACAGGGGTCGGGCAATCAGCCCCAGCATTTT. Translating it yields CASSLQGSGNQPQHF. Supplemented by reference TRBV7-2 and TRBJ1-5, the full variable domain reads GAGVSQSPSNKVTEKGKDVELRCDPISGHTALYWYRQSLGQGLEFLIYFQGNSAPDKSGLPSDRFSAERTGGSVSTLTIQRTQQEDSAVYLCASSLQGSGNQPQHFGDGTRLSIL.

The CDR3 protein is CASSSAPAYEQYF. The CDR3 region has the DNA TGCGCCAGCAGCTCTGCCCCTGCCTACGAGCAGTACTTC. The chain carries TRBV5-1 and TRBJ2-7; unclear D gene. Trimming removed 3 bases at V and 2 bases at J, with 9 bases between. Germline V gives CDR1 SGHRS, CDR2 YFSETQ. This CDR3 has 13 amino acids.

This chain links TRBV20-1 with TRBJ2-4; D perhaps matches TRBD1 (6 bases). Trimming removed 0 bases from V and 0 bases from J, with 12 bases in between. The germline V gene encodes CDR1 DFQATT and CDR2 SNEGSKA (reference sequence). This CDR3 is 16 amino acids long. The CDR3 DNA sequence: TGCAGTGCTAGAGATCGTCAGGGGATAGCCAAAAACATTCAGTACTTC. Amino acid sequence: CSARDRQGIAKNIQYF.

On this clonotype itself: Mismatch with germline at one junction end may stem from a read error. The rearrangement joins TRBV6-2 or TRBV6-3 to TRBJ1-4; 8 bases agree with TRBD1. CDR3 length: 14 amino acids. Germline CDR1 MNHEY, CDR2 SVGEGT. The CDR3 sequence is CASTRGQENEELFF. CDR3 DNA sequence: TGTGCCAGCACCCGGGGACAGGAGAATGAAGAACTGTTTTTT.

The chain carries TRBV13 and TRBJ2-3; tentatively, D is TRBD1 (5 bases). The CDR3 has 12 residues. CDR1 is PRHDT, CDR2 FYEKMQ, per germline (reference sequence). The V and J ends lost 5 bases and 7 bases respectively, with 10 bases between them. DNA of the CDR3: TGTGCCAGCAGCCAGGGCGTACATACGCAGTATTTT. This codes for CASSQGVHTQYF.

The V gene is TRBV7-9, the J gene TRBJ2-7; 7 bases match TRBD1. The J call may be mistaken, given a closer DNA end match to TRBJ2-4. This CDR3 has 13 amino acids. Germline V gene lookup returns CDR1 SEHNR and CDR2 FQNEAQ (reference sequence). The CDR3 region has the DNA TGTGCCAGCAGCTCAGGGACAGCAAACATTCAGTACTTC. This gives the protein CASSSGTANIQYF.

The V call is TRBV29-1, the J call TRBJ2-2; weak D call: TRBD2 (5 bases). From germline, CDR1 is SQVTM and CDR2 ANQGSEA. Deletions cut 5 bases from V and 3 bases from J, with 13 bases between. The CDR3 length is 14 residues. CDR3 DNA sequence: TGCAGCGTTCGGTGGGAGAACCACACCGGGGAGCTGTTTTTT. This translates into CSVRWENHTGELFF.

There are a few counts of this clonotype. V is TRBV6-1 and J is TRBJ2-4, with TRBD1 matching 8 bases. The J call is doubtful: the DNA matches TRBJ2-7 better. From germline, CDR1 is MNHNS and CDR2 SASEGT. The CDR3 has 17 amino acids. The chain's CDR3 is CASSEEGPGQGSYEQYF. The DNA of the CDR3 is TGTGCCAGCAGTGAAGAGGGCCCTGGACAGGGAAGCTACGAGCAGTACTTC.

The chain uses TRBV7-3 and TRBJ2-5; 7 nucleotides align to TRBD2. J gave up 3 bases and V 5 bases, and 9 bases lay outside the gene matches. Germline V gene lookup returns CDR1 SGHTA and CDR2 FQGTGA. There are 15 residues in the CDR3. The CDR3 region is CASSRAGVPEETQYF. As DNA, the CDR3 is TGTGCCAGCAGCCGGGCGGGGGTGCCCGAAGAGACCCAGTACTTC.

CDR3 protein: CASSPRVGIGELFF. Here the CDR3 DNA reads TGTGCCAGCAGCCCTCGGGTCGGGATCGGGGAGCTGTTTTTT. The V and J genes are TRBV3-1 and TRBJ2-2, with D perhaps TRBD2 (5 bases). This CDR3 has 14 amino acids. V lost 4 bases to trimming and J lost 7 bases, with 13 bases between them. Germline V gene lookup returns CDR1 LGHDT and CDR2 YNNKEL (reference sequence).

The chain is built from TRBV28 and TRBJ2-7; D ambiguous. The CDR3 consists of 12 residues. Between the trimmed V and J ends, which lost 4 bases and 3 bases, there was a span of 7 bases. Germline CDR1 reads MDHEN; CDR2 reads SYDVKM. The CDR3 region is CASSSLRYEQYF. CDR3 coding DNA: TGTGCCAGCAGTTCCCTCCGCTACGAGCAGTACTTC.

The CDR3 bases are TGTGCCAGCAGCCAGGTCCAGACTAGCACAGATACGCAGTATTTT. Encoded protein: CASSQVQTSTDTQYF. This chain uses TRBV2 with TRBJ2-3; no reliable D call. V lost 6 bases to trimming and J lost 0 bases, with 13 bases between them. Per the germline V gene, CDR1 is SNHLY and CDR2 is FYNNEI. The CDR3 consists of 15 residues.

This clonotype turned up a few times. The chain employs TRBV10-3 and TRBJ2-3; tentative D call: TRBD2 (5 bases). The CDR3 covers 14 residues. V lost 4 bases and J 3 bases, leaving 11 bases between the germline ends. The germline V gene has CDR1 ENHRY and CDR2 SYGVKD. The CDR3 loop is CAISGGRETDTQYF. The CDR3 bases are TGTGCCATCAGTGGCGGAAGGGAGACAGATACGCAGTATTTT.